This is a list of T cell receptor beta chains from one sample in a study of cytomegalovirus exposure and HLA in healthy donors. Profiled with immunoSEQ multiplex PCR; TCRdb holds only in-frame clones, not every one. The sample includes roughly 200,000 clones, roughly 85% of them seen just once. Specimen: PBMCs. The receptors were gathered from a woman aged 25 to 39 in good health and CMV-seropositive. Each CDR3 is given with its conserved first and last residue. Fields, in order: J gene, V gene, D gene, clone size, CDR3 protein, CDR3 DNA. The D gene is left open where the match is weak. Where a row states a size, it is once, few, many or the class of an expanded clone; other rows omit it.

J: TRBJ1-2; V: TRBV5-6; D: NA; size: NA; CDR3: CASSLGAYGYTF; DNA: TGTGCCAGCAGCTTAGGAGCATATGGCTACACCTTC
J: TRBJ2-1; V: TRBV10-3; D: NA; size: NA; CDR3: CAISDHRRGGNEQFF; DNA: TGTGCCATCAGTGACCACCGGCGGGGCGGGAATGAGCAGTTCTTC
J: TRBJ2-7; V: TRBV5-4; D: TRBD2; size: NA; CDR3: CASSFNQREHYEQYF; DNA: TGTGCCAGCAGCTTTAACCAGCGGGAACATTACGAGCAGTACTTC
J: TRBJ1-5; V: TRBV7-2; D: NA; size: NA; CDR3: CASSLASTGYQPQHF; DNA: TGTGCCAGCAGCTTAGCGTCTACAGGGTATCAGCCCCAGCATTTT
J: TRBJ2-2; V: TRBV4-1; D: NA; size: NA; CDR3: CASSQVGRGLGTGELFF; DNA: TGCGCCAGCAGCCAAGTGGGGAGAGGGTTAGGCACCGGGGAGCTGTTTTTT
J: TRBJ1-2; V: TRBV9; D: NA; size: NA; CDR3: CASSVGGHDYGYTF; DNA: TGTGCCAGCAGCGTAGGGGGGCACGACTATGGCTACACCTTC
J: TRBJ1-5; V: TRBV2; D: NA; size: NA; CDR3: CASQFTGWTQPQHF; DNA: TGTGCCAGCCAATTTACAGGGTGGACTCAGCCCCAGCATTTT
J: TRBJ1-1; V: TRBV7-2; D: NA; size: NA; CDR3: CASSSPQGTEAFF; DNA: TGTGCCAGCAGCTCCCCTCAGGGGACTGAAGCTTTCTTT
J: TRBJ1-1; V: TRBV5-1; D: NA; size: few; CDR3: CASSLRSAQNEAFF; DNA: TGCGCCAGCAGCTTACGAAGCGCCCAGAATGAAGCTTTCTTT
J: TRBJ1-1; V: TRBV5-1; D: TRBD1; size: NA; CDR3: CASSFQGGTEAFF; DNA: TGCGCCAGCAGCTTCCAGGGGGGCACTGAAGCTTTCTTT
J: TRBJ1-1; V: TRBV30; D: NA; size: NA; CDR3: CAWSVSGVEAFF; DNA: TGTGCCTGGAGTGTTTCCGGGGTAGAAGCTTTCTTT
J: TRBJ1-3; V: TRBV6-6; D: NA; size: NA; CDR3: CASSRRDSGNTIYF; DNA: TGTGCCAGCAGTCGCAGGGACTCTGGAAACACCATATATTTT
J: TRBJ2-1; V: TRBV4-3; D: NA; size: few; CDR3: CASSQDPSSYNEQFF; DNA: TGCGCCAGCAGCCAAGACCCCAGCTCCTACAATGAGCAGTTCTTC
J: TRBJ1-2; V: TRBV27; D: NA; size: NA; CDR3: CASKRYREGYGYTF; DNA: TGTGCGAGCAAAAGATACAGGGAGGGCTATGGCTACACCTTC
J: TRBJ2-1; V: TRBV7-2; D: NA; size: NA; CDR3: CASSLDRYNEQFF; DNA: TGTGCCAGCAGCTTAGATCGGTACAATGAGCAGTTCTTC
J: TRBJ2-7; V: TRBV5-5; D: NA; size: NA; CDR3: CASSPGIGGLEQYF; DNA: TGTGCCAGCAGCCCGGGGATAGGTGGGCTCGAGCAGTACTTC
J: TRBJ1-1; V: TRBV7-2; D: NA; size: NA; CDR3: CASSSAGLNTEAFF; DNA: TGTGCCAGCAGCTCCGCCGGGTTGAACACTGAAGCTTTCTTT
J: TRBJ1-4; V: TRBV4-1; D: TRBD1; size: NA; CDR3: CASSQPWTGRNEKLFF; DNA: TGCGCCAGCAGCCAACCTTGGACAGGGAGGAATGAAAAACTGTTTTTT
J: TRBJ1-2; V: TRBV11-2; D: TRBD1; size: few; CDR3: CASSGQGLYGYTF; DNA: TGTGCCAGCAGCGGACAGGGTCTGTATGGCTACACCTTC
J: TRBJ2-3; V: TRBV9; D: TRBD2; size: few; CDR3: CASSVGGLALDTQYF; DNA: TGTGCCAGCAGCGTAGGCGGACTAGCGTTAGATACGCAGTATTTT
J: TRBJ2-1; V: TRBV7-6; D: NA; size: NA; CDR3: CASSLPPYNEQFF; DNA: TGTGCCAGCAGCTTACCTCCCTACAATGAGCAGTTCTTC
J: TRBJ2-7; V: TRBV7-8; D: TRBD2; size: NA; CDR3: CASSLVGSGNVHEQYF; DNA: TGTGCCAGCAGCTTAGTTGGTAGCGGGAACGTCCACGAGCAGTACTTC
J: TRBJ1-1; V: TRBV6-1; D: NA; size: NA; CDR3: CASSEQAGLGTEAFF; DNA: TGTGCCAGCAGTGAACAAGCAGGGCTAGGGACTGAAGCTTTCTTT
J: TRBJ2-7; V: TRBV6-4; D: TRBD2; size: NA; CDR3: CFPNPTSGYYEQYF; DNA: TGTTTCCCTAACCCGACTAGCGGCTACTACGAGCAGTACTTC